A selection of T cell receptor beta chains follows, all from one sample in a study of OX40 agonist ivuxolimab in advanced cancers. Sequencing used immunoSEQ multiplex PCR; TCRdb keeps in-frame clones, though not all of them. Here the sample spans under 40,000 clones, 81% being singletons. The sample consisted of CD4+ or CD8+ T cells sorted from blood, taken in a trial of the OX40 agonist ivuxolimab. The receptors were gathered from an adult with an advanced solid tumor such as melanoma, head and neck, liver or kidney cancer. The conserved cysteine and the conserved F or W are not part of the CDR3 here. Each record gives: J gene, V gene, CDR3 protein.

j_call: TRBJ1-5
v_call: TRBV29-1
cdr3_aa: SVRTGNQPQH

j_call: TRBJ2-5
v_call: TRBV15
cdr3_aa: ATSRPVGYQETQY

j_call: TRBJ1-1
v_call: TRBV5-1
cdr3_aa: ASSFSSNRGEGEAF

j_call: TRBJ1-1
v_call: TRBV5-1
cdr3_aa: ASSPLSLGNTEAF

j_call: TRBJ1-4
v_call: TRBV4-1
cdr3_aa: ASSPLFGTGDSEKLF

j_call: TRBJ2-4
v_call: TRBV5-4
cdr3_aa: ASSDGVLGGLAKNIQY

j_call: TRBJ2-1
v_call: TRBV2
cdr3_aa: ASLLSEQF

j_call: TRBJ1-1
v_call: TRBV23-1
cdr3_aa: ASSNKARVQGGTEAF

j_call: TRBJ2-7
v_call: TRBV6-1
cdr3_aa: ASSEAGTAYEQY

j_call: TRBJ2-7
v_call: TRBV2
cdr3_aa: ASSEARAGEQY

j_call: TRBJ2-7
v_call: TRBV2
cdr3_aa: ASASGAYEQY

j_call: TRBJ2-3
v_call: TRBV18
cdr3_aa: ASSLDSTDTQY

j_call: TRBJ2-7
v_call: TRBV6-6
cdr3_aa: ASSYSGSSVEQY

j_call: TRBJ1-2
v_call: TRBV19
cdr3_aa: ASSIDRIVAT

j_call: TRBJ2-2
v_call: TRBV5-4
cdr3_aa: ASSLSGDNTGELF

j_call: TRBJ1-1
v_call: TRBV10-3
cdr3_aa: AIRGQGDTEAF

j_call: TRBJ2-1
v_call: TRBV7-2
cdr3_aa: ASSLGQNTGNEQF

j_call: TRBJ1-6
v_call: TRBV11-2
cdr3_aa: ASSRAGNSPLH

j_call: TRBJ2-1
v_call: TRBV7-9
cdr3_aa: ASSSRGRFNEQF

j_call: TRBJ2-5
v_call: TRBV4-3
cdr3_aa: ASSQDLATGIETQY

j_call: TRBJ2-3
v_call: TRBV7-9
cdr3_aa: ASSLDTDTQY

j_call: TRBJ1-1
v_call: TRBV15
cdr3_aa: ATSRVRSLNTEAF

j_call: TRBJ1-5
v_call: TRBV5-4
cdr3_aa: ASSLGPLDQPQH

j_call: TRBJ1-2
v_call: TRBV18
cdr3_aa: ASSSGSGNYGYT

j_call: TRBJ2-1
v_call: TRBV12-5
cdr3_aa: ASGSGLAAYNEQF

j_call: TRBJ2-5
v_call: TRBV5-1
cdr3_aa: ASSGGQGGETQY

j_call: TRBJ2-7
v_call: TRBV6-1
cdr3_aa: ASQLREAEQY

j_call: TRBJ2-7
v_call: TRBV19
cdr3_aa: ASSPQESGYEQY

j_call: TRBJ2-5
v_call: TRBV18
cdr3_aa: ASSSPGRETQY

j_call: TRBJ2-3
v_call: TRBV6-5
cdr3_aa: ASSYSGRTDTQY

j_call: TRBJ2-1
v_call: TRBV7-6
cdr3_aa: ASSPQGTSGGYNEQF

j_call: TRBJ2-7
v_call: TRBV4-1
cdr3_aa: ASSTPPGLAGGTPYEQY

j_call: TRBJ2-3
v_call: TRBV27
cdr3_aa: ASSFLSGAADTQY

j_call: TRBJ1-5
v_call: TRBV2
cdr3_aa: ASSEGRGRARGSNQPQH

j_call: TRBJ1-2
v_call: TRBV2
cdr3_aa: ASSVGGNYGYT